The present TCR beta chain was sequenced within a study of T-cell memory formation after mild COVID-19. One entry per CDR3 protein results from TCRdb running MiXCR on the 5' RACE reads. The sample lists around 220,000 distinct CDR3 sequences; 16% were seen once. A few counts support this clonotype. The length of the CDR3 is 16 residues. Germline trimming cut 3 bases from V and 2 bases from J; bases unmatched to any gene: 7. Per the germline V gene, CDR1 is SGHRS and CDR2 is YFSETQ. What was sequenced was PBMCs or a T cell subset sorted from them (not recorded which). The TCR comes from a man aged 18 to 30 who had mild COVID-19 (a few samples of this study predate the infection). Cell type and time point are not known. The chain combines TRBV5-1 with TRBJ2-3, with 9 bases identical to TRBD2. The CDR3: CASSSLAGLNTDTQYF. The CDR3 region has the DNA TGCGCCAGCAGCTCCCTAGCGGGGCTGAACACAGATACGCAGTATTTT.